A single sample is the source of the 16 T cell receptor beta chains below, sequenced in a study of metastatic and nonmetastatic thyroid tumors. Patients had received no treatment of any kind before thyroid surgery. With MiXCR, TCRdb reprocessed the PCR reads. Of about 48,000 clones listed, less than 25% are singletons. Sequencing was performed on blood. Source of these receptors: a male donor with papillary thyroid cancer or a benign thyroid nodule (not recorded which). Some clones in this sample may be carry-over from other donors' samples.

This clone was picked up many times. The J gene is TRBJ1-1, the V gene TRBV6-6, with D perhaps TRBD1 (5 bases). This CDR3 is 14 amino acids long. Between the trimmed V and J ends, which lost 2 bases and 4 bases, there was a span of 11 bases. Germline CDR1 is MNHNY and CDR2 is SVGAGI (reference sequence). For the CDR3, the DNA is TGTGCCAGCAGTTACAGGGAAGGGGCCACTGAAGCTTTCTTT. It specifies CASSYREGATEAFF.

In this sample, this clone turned up a few times. Being one base from a much bigger clone, this may be a read error. The chain carries TRBV7-3 and TRBJ2-3, with a weak D call TRBD1 (6 bases). This CDR3 region has 13 residues. CDR1 SGHTA and CDR2 FQGTGA come from the germline V gene. Deletions cut 1 base from V and 7 bases from J, with 9 bases between. The CDR3 DNA reads as TGTGCCAGCAGCTTAAACAGGGCGTATACGCAGTATTTT. The encoded protein is CASSLNRAYTQYF. Supplemented by reference TRBV7-3 and TRBJ2-3, the full variable domain reads GAGVSQTPSNKVTEKGKYVELRCDPISGHTALYWYRQSLGQGPEFLIYFQGTGAADDSGLPNDRFFAVRPEGSVSTLKIQRTERGDSAVYLCASSLNRAYTQYFGPGTRLTVL.

The rearrangement joins TRBV3-1 to TRBJ2-5; 10 nucleotides agree with TRBD2. This CDR3 has 12 amino acids. Germline CDR1 LGHDT, CDR2 YNNKEL (reference sequence). Trimming cost V 9 bases and J 6 bases; bases outside gene matches: 4. DNA of the CDR3: TGTGCCAGTCATAGCGGGGGGCAGACCCAGTACTTC. It yields the protein CASHSGGQTQYF.

The chain has TRBV27 and TRBJ2-7; 9 bases fit TRBD1. CDR3 length: 14 residues. V lost 5 bases to trimming and J lost 1 base; unmatched junction nucleotides: 3. Germline V CDR1 and CDR2: MNHEY, SMNVEV (reference sequence). The CDR3 loop is CASSGQGSSYEQYF. As DNA, the CDR3 is TGTGCCAGCAGTGGACAGGGGTCATCCTACGAGCAGTACTTC.

At least ten counts were recorded for this clone. V is TRBV19 and J is TRBJ1-1; D is perhaps TRBD1 (5 bases). CDR1 is LNHDA and CDR2 is SQIVND in the germline V gene (reference sequence). V lost 7 bases to trimming and J lost 3 bases, with 18 bases between them. The CDR3 contains 15 residues. Written as DNA, the CDR3 is TGTGCCAGTACCCTAGCACGGCAGGGCGACACTGAAGCTTTCTTT. This codes for CASTLARQGDTEAFF.

The table lists this clone with many counts. V is TRBV6-5 and J is TRBJ1-2; possible D gene TRBD1, 6 bases. V lost 2 bases to trimming and J lost 2 bases, with 9 bases between them. The CDR3 consists of 14 residues. Germline CDR1 reads MNHEY; CDR2 reads SVGAGI. CDR3 sequence (DNA): TGTGCCAGCAGTTACCGGGGGCGGAACTATGGCTACACCTTC. Translation: CASSYRGRNYGYTF.

This clone was counted between two and nine times. The chain employs TRBV20-1 and TRBJ2-2; a possible D gene is TRBD1 (6 bases). V was clipped by 6 bases and J by 5 bases, with 19 bases between them. The germline gives CDR1 DFQATT, CDR2 SNEGSKA (reference sequence). The CDR3 is 15 residues long. CDR3 in DNA: TGCAGTGCGATACTAGATTTTAGGGGGACCGGGGAGCTGTTTTTT. Residues: CSAILDFRGTGELFF.

The V call is TRBV7-3, the J call TRBJ2-2; TRBD1 matches 8 bases. J lost 7 bases, V lost 2 bases, and 3 bases had no gene match. CDR3 size: 14 residues. Germline-derived CDR1 and CDR2 are SGHTA and FQGTGA. CDR3 loop: CASSLGQGHGELFF. The CDR3 bases are TGTGCCAGCAGCTTAGGACAGGGCCACGGGGAGCTGTTTTTT.

This clone was seen at least ten times. The chain is built from TRBV2 and TRBJ2-1, with 7 bases that match TRBD2. This CDR3 has 15 amino acids. Germline V gene sequence: CDR1 SNHLY, CDR2 FYNNEI. With 6 bases clipped from V and 7 bases from J, the junction kept 12 bases outside the gene matches. As DNA, the CDR3 is TGTGCCAGCAGGTCGGTACCTAGCGGAGGGAATGAGCAGTTCTTC. Translating it yields CASRSVPSGGNEQFF.

This clone was seen repeatedly, ten times or more. The rearrangement uses TRBV2 and TRBJ2-3, with 8 nucleotides matching TRBD1. The CDR3 loop spans 12 amino acids. V dropped 8 bases and J dropped 4; count of bases not matched to a gene: 2. CDR1 and CDR2 from the germline V gene are SNHLY and FYNNEI. The CDR3 nucleotides are TGTGCCAGCGGACAGGGCCCAGATACGCAGTATTTT. This encodes CASGQGPDTQYF.

This clone was counted at least ten times. The V and J genes are TRBV5-6 and TRBJ2-3; D uncertain. The CDR3 has 13 amino acids. Trimming removed 0 bases from V and 8 bases from J, with 10 bases in between. Germline-derived CDR1 and CDR2 are SGHDT and YYEEEE. The CDR3 nucleotides are TGTGCCAGCAGCTTGGGGCCCCGTGGTACGCAGTATTTT. Protein: CASSLGPRGTQYF.

This clone came up many times. Given a much more abundant clone one base away, this may be a read error. Additional DNA sequences in this sample encode the identical CDR3. The chain recombines TRBV7-3 with TRBJ2-3; D gene ambiguous. The CDR3 is 15 amino acids. Germline V gives CDR1 SGHTA, CDR2 FQGTGA. CDR3 sequence reads: CASSSTDSNTDTQYF. The CDR3 DNA follows: TGTGCCAGCAGCTCGACCGACTCGAACACAGATACACAGTATTTT.

This chain joins TRBV13 and TRBJ1-2; maybe TRBD1 (5 bases). Trimming removed 5 bases from V and 4 bases from J, with 17 bases in between. CDR1 and CDR2 (germline): PRHDT, FYEKMQ (reference sequence). The CDR3 loop spans 15 amino acids. This CDR3 reads CASSPRTGAIYGYTF. As DNA, the CDR3 is TGTGCCAGCAGCCCGCGCACCGGGGCAATCTATGGCTACACCTTC.

The chain links TRBV14 to TRBJ1-2; no clear D gene. CDR1 SGHDN and CDR2 FVKESK come from the germline V gene. V was shortened by 0 bases and J by 1 base, with 9 bases between the two germline ends. The CDR3 is 15 amino acids. DNA of the CDR3: TGTGCCAGCAGCCAAGAAGCAGGATATAACTATGGCTACACCTTC. It specifies CASSQEAGYNYGYTF.

This clone came up a few times. Since no conserved phenylalanine or tryptophan closes the CDR3, a read error is the likely cause. This rearrangement joins TRBV6-1 to TRBJ1-2; a weak D match, TRBD1 (5 bases). The germline gives CDR1 MNHNS, CDR2 SASEGT. With 5 bases removed from V and 4 bases from J, the gap between germline ends came to 17 bases. The CDR3 is made up of 15 amino acids. CDR3 sequence reads: CASSRSTTEFYGYTL. Written as DNA, the CDR3 is TGTGCCAGCAGTCGATCTACGACAGAGTTCTATGGCTACACCTTG.

Turning to this clone: Without the conserved terminal phenylalanine or tryptophan, this CDR3 likely stems from a read error. The rearrangement uses TRBV5-1 and TRBJ2-7, with 8 nucleotides matching TRBD1. Germline V lookup: CDR1 SGHRS, CDR2 YFSETQ. CDR3 size: 15 residues. V shed 0 bases and J 3 bases; nucleotides not matched to a gene: 5. CDR3 bases: TGCGCCAGCAGCTTGGCCGGGACAGGAAACTACGAGCAGTACTCC. Translating it yields CASSLAGTGNYEQYS.